Given below is one T cell receptor beta chain in context. The antigen remains unidentified. Unique molecular identifiers were incorporated when the TCRbeta library was constructed. TCRdb ran MiXCR on the PCR reads and lists one entry per CDR3 protein. Of 450,000 to 600,000 distinct CDR3 sequences in the sample, over 10% were seen once. The CDR3 is 13 amino acids. Looked up from germline, CDR1 is ENHRY and CDR2 is SYGVKD. Trimming pared 9 bases from V and 2 bases from J, leaving 12 bases between. This sample stems from a study of T-cell reconstitution after alpha-beta-depleted transplantation in children. General study findings and limits: Some patients showed high day-60 TCRbeta diversity, which derived from surviving recipient T cells and thymic progenitors. One year post-transplant, T-cell counts and diversity were largely derived from T cells produced anew. Reported findings indicate that, about two months after transplant, alpha-beta T cells came from several hundred expanded clones, which were derived from non-depleted graft cells.

This TCR was sampled from a male patient under 18 who had a stem cell transplant for acute myeloid leukemia, so the T cells may come from the graft donor. Specimen: PBMCs, mostly from graft donor cells, collected 360 days after TCRalphabeta/CD19-depleted stem cell transplant. The V and J genes are TRBV10-3 and TRBJ2-3; D call uncertain. The CDR3 DNA sequence: TGTGCCATAATGCCCCCACACACAGATACGCAGTATTTT. Protein sequence: CAIMPPHTDTQYF.